The entry that follows covers one TCR beta chain sequence. One entry per CDR3 protein, called by TCRdb with MiXCR from the PCR reads. This sample has fewer than 20,000 distinct CDR3 sequences; around 40% occur once, and the top ten carry approximately 40%. This CDR3 has 15 amino acids. Trimming cost V 6 bases and J 5 bases; bases outside gene matches: 6. The data are from a study of tumor-infiltrating lymphocytes in oesophageal squamous cell carcinoma. The sample consisted of blood. This chain connects TRBV12-3 or TRBV12-4 to TRBJ2-5; TRBD2 agrees at 13 bases. The clonotype originates from a female donor with esophageal squamous cell carcinoma. CDR3 protein: CASRLLAGGSETQYF. CDR3 bases: TGTGCCAGCAGATTACTAGCGGGGGGGTCGGAGACCCAGTACTTC.